Each of the 14 T cell receptor beta chains below was sequenced from the same sample in a study of CD8+ T cells in alopecia areata (dated by TCRdb to the late 2010s). The library was generated by the immunoSEQ multiplex PCR assay. RNA was extracted from all samples and reverse transcribed into cDNA as template for TCR sequencing. The source is immuneACCESS, and TCRdb retained only in-frame sequences with V and J called. Part of the clones is not carried over; for the studies checked, unresolved V genes explain less than half of this, and the remainder is unexplained. Present in this sample are about 42,000 clones, under 70% of which were seen just once. The top ten clones comprise about 21% of the sample. Read against the paper, the sample's time point label means: around 4 weeks on oral tofacitinib. This specimen's treatment or condition label, interpreted: oral pan-JAK inhibitor, 5-10 mg twice daily.

The source was CD8+ T cells sorted from blood, collected at week 4, from a patient treated with tofacitinib. The receptors come from a human donor with alopecia areata.

The gene calls are TRBV23-1 and TRBJ1-1; D is unclear. TRBV23-1 is given ORF status, its function remaining uncertain. The CDR3 is 16 residues long. The V end was cut by 6 bases, the J end by 3 bases, with 20 bases between. The CDR3 bases are TGCGCCAGCAGCCTACCAATTAGGCAGCTGCACACTGAAGCTTTCTTT. Protein product: CASSLPIRQLHTEAFF.

This clone was observed a handful of times. The CDR3 DNA reads TGCAGCGTTGATGGATTGGCAGGGGGCGCAGATACGCAGTATTTT. It specifies CSVDGLAGGADTQYF. V usage is TRBV29-1 and J usage is TRBJ2-3; 8 bases agree with TRBD1. The CDR3 spans 15 residues. Germline CDR1 reads SQVTM; CDR2 reads ANQGSEA. J was trimmed by 4 bases and V by 3 bases; bases with no gene match: 9.

This clone was seen a few times. The chain is built from TRBV29-1 and TRBJ2-7; possible D gene TRBD1, 6 bases. Between the trimmed V and J ends, which lost 7 bases and 3 bases, there was a span of 19 bases. The germline gives CDR1 SQVTM, CDR2 ANQGSEA. CDR3 length: 14 amino acids. CDR3: CSAVGTRGLYEQYF. CDR3 nucleotide sequence: TGCAGCGCAGTCGGGACACGTGGCCTCTACGAGCAGTACTTC.

The V gene is TRBV30, the J gene TRBJ1-2; TRBD1 matches 8 bases. CDR1 and CDR2 from the germline V gene are GTSNPN and SVGIG (reference sequence). The V gene end was trimmed by 2 bases and the J gene end by 8 bases; junction bases not matched to a gene: 10. The CDR3 runs 14 residues. The CDR3 is CAWSPLARGLGYTF. The CDR3 coding sequence is TGTGCCTGGAGTCCTCTGGCCAGGGGGCTAGGCTACACCTTC.

The gene calls are TRBV29-1 and TRBJ2-3; 7 nucleotides line up with TRBD2. This CDR3 region has 14 residues. Germline CDR1 reads SQVTM; CDR2 reads ANQGSEA. Germline trimming cut 3 bases from V and 2 bases from J; bases unmatched to any gene: 5. CDR3 bases: TGCAGCGTTGATCAGGGAGGGGCCACAGATACGCAGTATTTT. Translation: CSVDQGGATDTQYF.

V usage is TRBV19 and J usage is TRBJ1-1; D is perhaps TRBD1 (5 bases). The CDR3 is 13 amino acids. Trimming took 3 bases from V and 3 from J, leaving 8 bases between them. Germline V lookup: CDR1 LNHDA, CDR2 SQIVND (reference sequence). The CDR3 nucleotides are TGTGCCAGTAGTATCCTGGGGGACACTGAAGCTTTCTTT. It translates to CASSILGDTEAFF.

The chain recombines TRBV4-3 with TRBJ2-1, with D maybe TRBD1 (5 bases). V lost 0 bases, J lost 1 base, and 10 bases lay in between. The CDR3 runs 16 residues. Per the germline V gene, CDR1 is LGHNA and CDR2 is YSLEER. The DNA for the CDR3 is TGCGCCAGCAGCCAAGACTTAGGGGTATCCTACAATGAGCAGTTCTTC. It translates to CASSQDLGVSYNEQFF.

This clone was counted a few times. The V and J genes are TRBV28 and TRBJ2-7; 7 bases match TRBD1. Germline loops: CDR1 MDHEN, CDR2 SYDVKM. Trimming removed 4 bases from V and 0 bases from J; junction bases left unmatched: 3. The length of the CDR3 is 14 residues. The CDR3 protein is CASSSTGTSYEQYF. In DNA form, the CDR3 reads TGTGCCAGCAGTTCGACAGGGACCTCCTACGAGCAGTACTTC.

The V and J genes are TRBV29-1 and TRBJ1-1; 12 bases are a match to TRBD1. The CDR3 is made up of 14 amino acids. CDR1 and CDR2 (germline): SQVTM, ANQGSEA. V lost 4 bases, J lost 3 bases, and 3 bases stayed unmatched. CDR3 protein: CSVVGQGADTEAFF. In DNA form, the CDR3 reads TGCAGCGTTGTGGGACAGGGGGCGGACACTGAAGCTTTCTTT.

The rearrangement joins TRBV29-1 to TRBJ1-2, with D uncertain. V was pared by 6 bases and J by 4 bases, with 15 bases between. Germline values: CDR1 SQVTM, CDR2 ANQGSEA. The CDR3 totals 13 residues. CDR3 in amino acids: CSVNLRGLYGYTF. In DNA, the CDR3 is TGCAGCGTGAACCTCAGAGGGCTCTATGGCTACACCTTC. Looking up the rest from reference TRBV29-1 and TRBJ1-2 gives the full variable domain: SAVISQKPSRDICQRGTSLTIQCQVDSQVTMMFWYRQQPGQSLTLIATANQGSEATYESGFVIDKFPISRPNLTFSTLTVSNMSPEDSSIYLCSVNLRGLYGYTFGSGTRLTVV.

The chain uses TRBV27 and TRBJ1-1, with D uncertain. The CDR3 contains 15 residues. In germline, CDR1 is MNHEY, CDR2 SMNVEV (reference sequence). The ends were cut back, 3 bases at V and 1 base at J, with 12 bases in the middle. CDR3 in amino acids: CASSFTPIENTEAFF. Here the CDR3 DNA reads TGTGCCAGCAGTTTCACACCGATCGAGAACACTGAAGCTTTCTTT.

This chain connects TRBV29-1 to TRBJ1-2, with TRBD1 identical over 7 bases. The J segment lost 3 bases and the V segment lost 4 bases, leaving 8 bases of the junction unmatched. CDR3 size: 14 residues. CDR1 is SQVTM and CDR2 is ANQGSEA in the germline V gene. The CDR3 reads CSVGGGEGDYGYTF. In nucleotides, the CDR3 is TGCAGCGTTGGAGGGGGCGAGGGGGACTATGGCTACACCTTC.

This sequence joins TRBV29-1 and TRBJ1-2; D perhaps matches TRBD1 (5 bases). CDR1 and CDR2 from the germline V gene are SQVTM and ANQGSEA. The V gene lost 4 bases and the J gene lost 4 bases, with 16 bases spanning the gap. The CDR3 consists of 14 residues. The CDR3 is CSVGGPPEGYGYTF. DNA of the CDR3: TGCAGCGTTGGGGGACCTCCCGAGGGCTATGGCTACACCTTC.

V and J are TRBV29-1 and TRBJ2-1; D ambiguous. Trimming stripped 7 bases from V and 10 bases from J, with 20 bases between. CDR3 length equals 13 residues. Looked up from germline, CDR1 is SQVTM and CDR2 is ANQGSEA. CDR3 DNA: TGCAGCGCCCACGGTGGGGATTTCGGGGAGCAGTTCTTC. Translated: CSAHGGDFGEQFF.